This T cell receptor (beta chain) stems from a study of blood T cell repertoires in COVID-19. Study-level background: The study drew acute and convalescent COVID-19 samples from the United States, Italy and Spain. Sample material is recorded as cDNA or gDNA derived from T cells, B-cell-depleted T cells, or PBMCs.

Data came from immunoSEQ multiplex PCR; TCRdb stores just in-frame clones and leaves some out. The data hold a few hundred thousand clones, with around nine tenths observed a single time. Germline assignment: CDR1 MNHEY and CDR2 SVGAGI. The V end lost 5 bases, the J end lost 8 bases, and 15 bases lay between the germline ends. The CDR3 runs to 14 residues. The receptor's source is a man aged 30 to 39 with acute or convalescent COVID-19. This chain links TRBV6-5 with TRBJ1-4; D may be TRBD1 (6 bases). The material sequenced was peripheral blood. This CDR3 is CASSLGTLAEKLFF. The CDR3 DNA reads as TGTGCCAGCAGTCTGGGGACATTGGCGGAAAAACTGTTTTTT.